This T cell receptor (beta chain) was retrieved from a study of blood T cell repertoires in COVID-19. On the study more broadly: The origin of the acute and convalescent COVID-19 samples was the United States, Italy and Spain.

The method was immunoSEQ multiplex PCR; TCRdb's version includes in-frame clones alone and lacks a portion of them. The table has roughly 140,000 clones, around 80% seen once. The germline gives CDR1 SGHNT, CDR2 YENEEA. The CDR3 runs 14 residues. Deletions cut 1 base from V and 2 bases from J, with 6 bases between. Participants came from roughly 24 US areas, aged roughly 18 to 95 years. Up to 2 weeks before entering the study, exposed participants had met a COVID-19 case. The clonotype comes from a woman under 30 who had been exposed to COVID-19. The V call is TRBV11-3, the J call TRBJ2-1; unclear D gene. The sample comprised PBMCs or T cells enriched from blood (not recorded which). Written as DNA, the CDR3 is TGTGCCAGCAGCTTAGGCACAGCCTACAATGAGCAGTTCTTC. This encodes CASSLGTAYNEQFF.